This TCR beta chain was found in a study of CD8+ T cells in alopecia areata. The overall study: After 6 to 18 months of tofacitinib, follow-up continued 6 months off drug.

Sequencing used cDNA as its template, made by extracting RNA and reverse transcribing it. The protocol was immunoSEQ multiplex PCR, while the TCRdb copy is restricted to in-frame clones and leaves out a portion. The sample gives under 95,000 clones, 70% to 85% of which show up once; 17% is in the top ten. Regarding this clone: The antigen is not known.

General study results and limits: Clonality exceeded that of normal scalp in lesional scalp, most notably in alopecia totalis/universalis.

As for treatment: oral pan-JAK inhibitor, 5-10 mg twice daily. With V trimmed by 3 bases and J by 6 bases, 14 bases remained unmatched. Germline assignment: CDR1 SGHNT and CDR2 YYREEE (reference sequence). CDR3 length equals 16 residues. The sequence was obtained from a human donor with alopecia areata. The chain employs TRBV5-4 and TRBJ1-2, with 7 positions matching TRBD1. The sample was CD8+ T cells sorted from blood, taken at week 44, from a patient treated with tofacitinib. This CDR3 is CASSSRDSFFSDGYTF. CDR3 in DNA: TGTGCCAGCAGCTCAAGGGACAGCTTCTTCTCGGATGGCTACACCTTC.